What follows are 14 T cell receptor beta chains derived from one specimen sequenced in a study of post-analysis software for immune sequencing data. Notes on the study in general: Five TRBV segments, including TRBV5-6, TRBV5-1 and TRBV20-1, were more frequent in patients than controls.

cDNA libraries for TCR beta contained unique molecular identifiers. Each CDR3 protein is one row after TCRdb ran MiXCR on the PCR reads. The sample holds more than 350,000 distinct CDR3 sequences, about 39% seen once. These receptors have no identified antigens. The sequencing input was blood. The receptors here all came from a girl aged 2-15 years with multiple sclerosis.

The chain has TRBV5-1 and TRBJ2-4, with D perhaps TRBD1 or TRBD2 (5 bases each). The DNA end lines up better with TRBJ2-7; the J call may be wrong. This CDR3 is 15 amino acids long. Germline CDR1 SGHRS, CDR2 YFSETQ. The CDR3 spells CASSDQGRGSYEQYF. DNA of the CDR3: TGCGCCAGCAGCGACCAGGGACGGGGATCGTACGAGCAGTACTTC.

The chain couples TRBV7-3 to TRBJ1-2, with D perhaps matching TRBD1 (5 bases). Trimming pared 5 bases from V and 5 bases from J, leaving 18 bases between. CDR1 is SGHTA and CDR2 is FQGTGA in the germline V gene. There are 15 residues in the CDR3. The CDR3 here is CASSPMAGAGYGYTF. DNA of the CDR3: TGTGCCAGCAGCCCAATGGCTGGGGCCGGATATGGCTACACCTTC. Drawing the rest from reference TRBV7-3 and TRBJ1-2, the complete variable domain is GAGVSQTPSNKVTEKGKYVELRCDPISGHTALYWYRQSLGQGPEFLIYFQGTGAADDSGLPNDRFFAVRPEGSVSTLKIQRTERGDSAVYLCASSPMAGAGYGYTFGSGTRLTVV.

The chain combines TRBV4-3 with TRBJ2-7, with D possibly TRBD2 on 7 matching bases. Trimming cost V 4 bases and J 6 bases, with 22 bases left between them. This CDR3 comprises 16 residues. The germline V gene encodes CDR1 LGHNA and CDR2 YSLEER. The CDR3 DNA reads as TGCGCCAGCAGCCCATATCGGACAGCAACGGGGGGCGAGCAGTACTTC. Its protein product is CASSPYRTATGGEQYF.

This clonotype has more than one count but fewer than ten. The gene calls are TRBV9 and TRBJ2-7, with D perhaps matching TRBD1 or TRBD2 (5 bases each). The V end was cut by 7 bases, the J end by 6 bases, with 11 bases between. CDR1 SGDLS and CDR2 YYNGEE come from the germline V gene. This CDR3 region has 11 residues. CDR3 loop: CASGGTSEQYF. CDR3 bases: TGTGCCAGCGGGGGTACCTCCGAGCAGTACTTC.

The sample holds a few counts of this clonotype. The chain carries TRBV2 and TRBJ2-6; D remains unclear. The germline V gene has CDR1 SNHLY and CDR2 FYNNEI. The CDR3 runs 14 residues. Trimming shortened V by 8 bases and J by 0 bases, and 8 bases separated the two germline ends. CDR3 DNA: TGTGCCAGCCTGCTGGGCTCTGGGGCCAACGTCCTGACTTTC. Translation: CASLLGSGANVLTF.

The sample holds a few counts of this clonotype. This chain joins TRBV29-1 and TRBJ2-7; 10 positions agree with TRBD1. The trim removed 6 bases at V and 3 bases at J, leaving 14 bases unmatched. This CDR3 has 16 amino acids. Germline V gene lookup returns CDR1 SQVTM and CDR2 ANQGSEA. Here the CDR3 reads CSVTLPGQGPYYEQYF. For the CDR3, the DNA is TGCAGCGTAACCCTACCGGGACAGGGGCCTTACTACGAGCAGTACTTC.

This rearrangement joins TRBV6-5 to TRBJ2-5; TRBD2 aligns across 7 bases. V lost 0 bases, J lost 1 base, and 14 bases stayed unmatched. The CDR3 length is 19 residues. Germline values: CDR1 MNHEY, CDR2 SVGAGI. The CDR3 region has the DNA TGTGCCAGCAGTTACTCGATGGTTGGGATGGGGGGGGGCCAAGAGACCCAGTACTTC. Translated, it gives CASSYSMVGMGGGQETQYF.

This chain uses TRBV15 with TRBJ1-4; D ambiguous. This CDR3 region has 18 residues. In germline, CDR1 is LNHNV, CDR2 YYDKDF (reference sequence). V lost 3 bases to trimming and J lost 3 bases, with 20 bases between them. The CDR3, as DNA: TGTGCCACCAGCAGGGCTACGGGTATGGTTGGGCCTAATGAAAAACTGTTTTTT. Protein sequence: CATSRATGMVGPNEKLFF.

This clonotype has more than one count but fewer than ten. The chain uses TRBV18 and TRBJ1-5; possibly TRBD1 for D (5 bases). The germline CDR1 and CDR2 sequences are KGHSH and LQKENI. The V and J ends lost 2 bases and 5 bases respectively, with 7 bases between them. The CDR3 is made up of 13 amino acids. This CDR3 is CASSPRDDQPQHF. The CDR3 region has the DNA TGTGCCAGCTCACCAAGGGACGATCAGCCCCAGCATTTT.

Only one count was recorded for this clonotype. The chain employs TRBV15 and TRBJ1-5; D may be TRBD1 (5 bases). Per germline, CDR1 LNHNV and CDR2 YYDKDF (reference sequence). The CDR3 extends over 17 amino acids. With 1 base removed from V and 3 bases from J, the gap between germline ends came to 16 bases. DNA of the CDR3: TGTGCCACCAGCAGAGCGGGGGAGGCCAGTGTCAATCAGCCCCAGCATTTT. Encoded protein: CATSRAGEASVNQPQHF.

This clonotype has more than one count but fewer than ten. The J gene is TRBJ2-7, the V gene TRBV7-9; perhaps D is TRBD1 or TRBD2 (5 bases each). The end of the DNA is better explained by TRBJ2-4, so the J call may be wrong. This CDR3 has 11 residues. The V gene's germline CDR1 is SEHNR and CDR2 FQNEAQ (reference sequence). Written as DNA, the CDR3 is TGTGCACTAGGGGCGCAAAACATTCAGTACTTC. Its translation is CALGAQNIQYF.

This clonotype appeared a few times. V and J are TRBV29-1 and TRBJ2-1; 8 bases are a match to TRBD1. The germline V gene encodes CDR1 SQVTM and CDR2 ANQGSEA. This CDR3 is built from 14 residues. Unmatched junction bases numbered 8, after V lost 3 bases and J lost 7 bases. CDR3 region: CSVDGQGANNEQFF. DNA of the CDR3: TGCAGCGTTGACGGGCAGGGGGCCAATAATGAGCAGTTCTTC.

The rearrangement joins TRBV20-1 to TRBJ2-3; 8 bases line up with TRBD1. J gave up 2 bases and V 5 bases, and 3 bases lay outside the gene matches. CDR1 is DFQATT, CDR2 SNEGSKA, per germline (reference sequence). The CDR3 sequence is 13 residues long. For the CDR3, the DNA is TGCAGTGCTCTGGACAGGGACACAGATACGCAGTATTTT. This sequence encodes CSALDRDTDTQYF.

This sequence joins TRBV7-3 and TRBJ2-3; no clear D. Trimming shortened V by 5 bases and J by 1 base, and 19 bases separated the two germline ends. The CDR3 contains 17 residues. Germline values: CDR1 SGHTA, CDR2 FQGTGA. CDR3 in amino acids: CASSRLFIHTGTDTQYF. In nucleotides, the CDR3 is TGTGCCAGCAGCAGACTCTTTATCCACACTGGCACAGATACGCAGTATTTT.